A single sample gave rise to the 30 T cell receptor beta chains below, sequenced in a study of blood T cell repertoires in COVID-19. TCRdb's table, derived via immunoSEQ multiplex PCR, lists solely in-frame clones and lacks some. The sample shows 130,000 to 150,000 clones, 80% to 90% of them seen only once. The sample consisted of peripheral blood. All receptors come from a woman aged 60 to 75 with COVID-19, enrolled during active disease.

The chain uses TRBV6-4 and TRBJ1-6; D remains unclear. CDR1 and CDR2 from the germline V gene are MRHNA and SNTAGT. This CDR3 has 13 residues. Trimming left V 2 bases short and J 8 bases short, with 7 bases between. DNA of the CDR3: TGTGCCAGCAGTGACGGCCGGGATTCACCCCTCCACTTT. Its protein is CASSDGRDSPLHF.

The chain uses TRBV3-1 (or the pseudogene TRBV3-2) and TRBJ1-4; no firm D call. This CDR3 is built from 13 residues. The germline CDR1 and CDR2 sequences are LGHDT and YNNKEL (reference sequence). Trimming took 0 bases from V and 10 from J, leaving 9 bases between them. The CDR3 loop reads CASSQDGERKLFF. As DNA, the CDR3 is TGTGCCAGCAGCCAAGACGGGGAAAGAAAACTGTTTTTT.

The J gene is TRBJ2-3, the V gene TRBV10-3, with 7 bases lining up with TRBD2. From germline, CDR1 is ENHRY and CDR2 SYGVKD. This CDR3 comprises 17 residues. V was clipped by 3 bases and J by 2 bases; unmatched bases: 11. This chain's CDR3 is CAISENGDYGATDTQYF. CDR3 coding DNA: TGTGCCATCAGTGAAAACGGGGACTATGGAGCCACAGATACGCAGTATTTT.

The rearrangement links TRBV9 to TRBJ2-1; no reliable D call. This CDR3 is 14 amino acids long. Germline V lookup: CDR1 SGDLS, CDR2 YYNGEE. Trimming took off 1 base at V and 7 bases at J, with 12 bases between the two ends. CDR3 region: CASSVYSAPNEQFF. The CDR3 DNA sequence: TGTGCCAGCAGCGTATACAGTGCCCCAAATGAGCAGTTCTTC.

This chain links TRBV13 with TRBJ1-4; 9 nucleotides align to TRBD1. V dropped 5 bases and J dropped 8; count of bases not matched to a gene: 15. Germline CDR1 and CDR2: PRHDT and FYEKMQ (reference sequence). The CDR3 is made up of 17 amino acids. Here the CDR3 reads CASSPRTGGSFGEKLFF. The CDR3, as DNA: TGTGCCAGCAGCCCCCGCACAGGGGGCAGTTTTGGGGAAAAACTGTTTTTT. The whole variable domain, filled in from reference TRBV13 and TRBJ1-4, reads AAGVIQSPRHLIKEKRETATLKCYPIPRHDTVYWYQQGPGQDPQFLISFYEKMQSDKGSIPDRFSAQQFSDYHSELNMSSLELGDSALYFCASSPRTGGSFGEKLFFGSGTQLSVL.

J is TRBJ2-2 and V is TRBV11-3; D remains ambiguous. This CDR3 has 16 residues. The ends were cut back, 0 bases at V and 3 bases at J, with 11 bases in the middle. Germline V CDR1 and CDR2: SGHNT, YENEEA. As DNA, the CDR3 is TGTGCCAGCAGCTTAGACTCCGAGCCTGACACCGGGGAGCTGTTTTTT. Translated, it gives CASSLDSEPDTGELFF.

The V call is TRBV10-3, the J call TRBJ2-7; TRBD1 matches at 8 bases. Trimming cost V 5 bases and J 0 bases; bases outside gene matches: 9. The CDR3 has 16 amino acids. Germline V gene lookup returns CDR1 ENHRY and CDR2 SYGVKD. The CDR3 protein is CAISPDTGQGSYEQYF. In DNA form, the CDR3 reads TGTGCCATCAGTCCTGATACAGGACAGGGCTCCTACGAGCAGTACTTC.

The chain employs TRBV5-5 and TRBJ2-3; 14 positions match TRBD2. The CDR3 is made up of 18 amino acids. V trimming: 5 bases; J trimming: 0 bases; junction bases outside the gene matches: 8. Germline V gene lookup returns CDR1 SGHKS and CDR2 YYEKEE (reference sequence). The CDR3 loop reads CASRSGTSGGGSTDTQYF. As DNA, the CDR3 is TGTGCCAGCAGGTCCGGGACTAGCGGGGGAGGGAGCACAGATACGCAGTATTTT.

J is TRBJ1-6 and V is TRBV6-5; TRBD1 matches 8 bases. This CDR3 spans 14 amino acids. V shed 6 bases, J shed 9 bases, and the junction held 7 bases outside the gene matches. Germline V gene data show CDR1 as MNHEY and CDR2 as SVGAGI. For the CDR3, the DNA is TGTGCCAGCAGGGCAGGGGGCACAGGTTCACCCCTCCACTTT. It translates to CASRAGGTGSPLHF.

The V gene is TRBV20-1, the J gene TRBJ1-6, with D perhaps TRBD1 (6 bases). From germline, CDR1 is DFQATT and CDR2 SNEGSKA (reference sequence). CDR3 length equals 15 residues. The V and J ends lost 3 bases and 6 bases respectively, with 15 bases between them. The CDR3 DNA reads as TGCAGTGCTAGTAGGGACACTGGCAGTAATTCACCCCTCCACTTT. Its translation: CSASRDTGSNSPLHF.

The chain is built from TRBV7-6 and TRBJ2-5, with 14 nucleotides matching TRBD2. The CDR3 extends over 16 amino acids. Germline V gene data show CDR1 as SGHVS and CDR2 as FNYEAQ. The V and J ends lost 1 base and 2 bases, in that order; junction bases with no gene match: 0. CDR3 sequence: CASSLGLAGGQETQYF. The CDR3 nucleotides are TGTGCCAGCAGCTTAGGACTAGCGGGGGGGCAAGAGACCCAGTACTTC.

The V call is TRBV2, the J call TRBJ2-4; 11 bases are shared with TRBD2. Germline values: CDR1 SNHLY, CDR2 FYNNEI. Germline trimming cut 3 bases from V and 0 bases from J; bases unmatched to any gene: 10. This CDR3 has 19 amino acids. The CDR3 coding sequence is TGTGCCAGCAGTGACTTGGGGACTAGCGGCTTGAGAGCCAAAAACATTCAGTACTTC. Translation: CASSDLGTSGLRAKNIQYF.

A remark on this clone: This specimen includes other DNA sequences encoding the same CDR3. This chain links TRBV20-1 with TRBJ2-5; D not resolved. The CDR3 extends over 11 amino acids. V was clipped by 1 base and J by 2 bases, with 2 bases between them. CDR1 DFQATT and CDR2 SNEGSKA come from the germline V gene (reference sequence). The CDR3 region is CSARAQETQYF. Here the CDR3 DNA reads TGCAGTGCTAGAGCACAAGAGACCCAGTACTTC.

The chain carries TRBV19 and TRBJ2-5; 14 bases fit TRBD2. Germline assignment: CDR1 LNHDA and CDR2 SQIVND (reference sequence). The junction had 7 bases not matched to a gene; V was cut back by 6 bases and J by 4 bases. CDR3 length: 16 residues. The CDR3 loop reads CASSPPGLAGGETQYF. The CDR3 DNA reads TGTGCCAGTAGCCCTCCCGGACTAGCGGGGGGAGAGACCCAGTACTTC. The full variable domain, completed using reference TRBV19 and TRBJ2-5, is DGGITQSPKYLFRKEGQNVTLSCEQNLNHDAMYWYRQDPGQGLRLIYYSQIVNDFQKGDIAEGYSVSREKKESFPLTVTSAQKNPTAFYLCASSPPGLAGGETQYFGPGTRLLVL.

This sequence joins TRBV27 and TRBJ1-3; TRBD1 agrees at 8 bases. Unmatched junction bases numbered 8, after V lost 9 bases and J lost 4 bases. CDR3 length: 14 amino acids. Looked up from germline, CDR1 is MNHEY and CDR2 is SMNVEV (reference sequence). The CDR3 bases are TGTGCCAGTTCGACAGGGGAGGACGGAAACACCATATATTTT. Its translation is CASSTGEDGNTIYF.

The chain recombines TRBV13 with TRBJ2-5, with D perhaps matching TRBD2 (7 bases). The germline V gene encodes CDR1 PRHDT and CDR2 FYEKMQ (reference sequence). This CDR3 is 15 amino acids long. Trimming took off 0 bases at V and 7 bases at J, with 15 bases between the two ends. The CDR3 reads CASSLGGGAEGTQYF. CDR3 coding DNA: TGTGCCAGCAGCTTAGGAGGGGGGGCCGAGGGGACCCAGTACTTC.

In its sample, this clone was seen once. The chain has TRBV7-9 and TRBJ2-5, with D uncertain. There are 12 residues in the CDR3. V was cut by 4 bases and J by 1 base, with 4 bases left in between. Per the germline V gene, CDR1 is SEHNR and CDR2 is FQNEAQ (reference sequence). The CDR3 here is CASSSIQETQYF. The CDR3, as DNA: TGTGCCAGCAGCTCTATCCAAGAGACCCAGTACTTC.

The genes are TRBV5-1 and TRBJ2-5, with 7 positions matching TRBD2. Trimming cost V 0 bases and J 9 bases; bases outside gene matches: 11. This CDR3 is 15 amino acids long. CDR1 is SGHRS, CDR2 YFSETQ, per germline. CDR3 region: CASSLVGGTAWAQYF. For the CDR3, the DNA is TGCGCCAGCAGCTTGGTCGGGGGGACGGCTTGGGCCCAGTACTTC.

This rearrangement joins TRBV19 to TRBJ2-3; 13 bases match TRBD2. V was clipped by 5 bases and J by 2 bases; unmatched bases: 7. The V gene's germline CDR1 is LNHDA and CDR2 SQIVND (reference sequence). This CDR3 is 17 amino acids long. The CDR3 sequence is CASSPRTSGGYTDTQYF. For the CDR3, the DNA is TGTGCCAGTAGTCCGCGGACTAGCGGGGGATACACAGATACGCAGTATTTT.

V is TRBV5-4 and J is TRBJ2-1; 10 bases are shared with TRBD2. Germline CDR1 is SGHNT and CDR2 is YYREEE (reference sequence). The CDR3 is made up of 15 amino acids. V lost 0 bases, J lost 4 bases, and 1 base stayed unmatched. CDR3 amino acids: CASSLDSGGYNEQFF. The CDR3 coding sequence is TGTGCCAGCAGCTTGGATAGCGGGGGGTACAATGAGCAGTTCTTC.

The gene calls are TRBV10-1 and TRBJ2-1, with 7 bases fitting TRBD2. This CDR3 spans 19 amino acids. Germline lookup yields CDR1 WNHNN and CDR2 SYGVQD (reference sequence). Trimming at V came to 5 bases and at J to 7 bases, leaving 23 bases not matched to a gene. CDR3 loop: CASSSAPPRSGVHGNEQFF. The CDR3 coding sequence is TGCGCCAGCAGTTCTGCTCCCCCAAGGAGCGGGGTTCATGGGAATGAGCAGTTCTTC.

This clone has only one observation. This chain uses TRBV19 with TRBJ1-5, with D hard to call. V was trimmed by 0 bases and J by 0 bases, leaving 12 bases between them. The CDR3 contains 17 residues. Germline assignment: CDR1 LNHDA and CDR2 SQIVND (reference sequence). The CDR3 loop is CASSIEGGYYSNQPQHF. Written as DNA, the CDR3 is TGTGCCAGTAGTATAGAAGGCGGATATTATAGCAATCAGCCCCAGCATTTT.

The chain is built from TRBV24-1 and TRBJ2-5; TRBD2 matches at 12 bases. The trim removed 3 bases at V and 5 bases at J, leaving 9 bases unmatched. This CDR3 is 17 amino acids long. Germline CDR1 is KGHDR and CDR2 is SFDVKD. CDR3 sequence: CATSDDLAGGPRETQYF. In DNA, the CDR3 is TGTGCCACCAGTGATGACCTAGCGGGGGGGCCCCGGGAGACCCAGTACTTC.

The chain combines TRBV3-1 (or the pseudogene TRBV3-2) with TRBJ1-5; D is undetermined. The V end was cut by 4 bases, the J end by 5 bases, with 9 bases between. Germline CDR1 LGHDT, CDR2 YNNKEL (reference sequence). The CDR3 is made up of 13 amino acids. Here the CDR3 DNA reads TGTGCCAGCAGCCCCGGTAGAGATCAGCCCCAGCATTTT. This codes for CASSPGRDQPQHF.

The chain employs TRBV11-2 and TRBJ1-4, with 7 positions matching TRBD1. Trimming took 5 bases from V and 11 from J; bases not matched to a gene: 11. The V gene's germline CDR1 is SGHAT and CDR2 FQNNGV. The CDR3 covers 14 residues. CDR3 coding DNA: TGTGCCAGCAGCCCCCGACAGGGAGGCCACAAACTGTTTTTT. It codes for CASSPRQGGHKLFF.

V usage is TRBV18 and J usage is TRBJ2-5, with 7 bases matching TRBD1. Germline CDR1 reads KGHSH; CDR2 reads LQKENI. The CDR3 sequence is 14 residues long. Germline trimming cut 5 bases from V and 3 bases from J; bases unmatched to any gene: 6. The CDR3 protein is CASSKNGQEETQYF. DNA of the CDR3: TGTGCCAGCTCAAAAAACGGACAGGAAGAGACCCAGTACTTC.

The sample holds a few counts of this clone. V usage is TRBV7-9 and J usage is TRBJ1-4; 7 bases align to TRBD1. This CDR3 is 10 amino acids long. CDR1 and CDR2 from the germline V gene are SEHNR and FQNEAQ (reference sequence). The trim removed 10 bases at V and 12 bases at J, leaving 5 bases unmatched. CDR3 sequence (DNA): TGTGCCACCGCCAGGGGGGAACTGTTTTTT. Translating it yields CATARGELFF.

The rearrangement uses TRBV13 and TRBJ2-3, with TRBD2 matching 8 bases. Germline assignment: CDR1 PRHDT and CDR2 FYEKMQ (reference sequence). The CDR3 runs to 16 residues. Trimming at V came to 1 base and at J to 5 bases, leaving 8 bases not matched to a gene. CDR3 in amino acids: CASSLARAGVVDTQYF. The CDR3 DNA reads as TGTGCCAGCAGCTTAGCTCGAGCGGGGGTAGTAGATACGCAGTATTTT.

This clone has a handful of counts. The chain recombines TRBV7-9 with TRBJ1-6, with 7 bases that match TRBD1. Germline trimming cut 4 bases from V and 2 bases from J; bases unmatched to any gene: 14. The CDR3 has 19 residues. CDR1 is SEHNR and CDR2 is FQNEAQ in the germline V gene (reference sequence). The CDR3 here is CASSSMTGTRGTYNSPLHF. CDR3 nucleotides: TGTGCCAGCAGCTCCATGACGGGGACCAGGGGGACCTATAATTCACCCCTCCACTTT.

CDR3: CASSLEGTGGYFRRAFF. The CDR3 coding sequence is TGTGCCAGCAGCTTGGAGGGGACAGGGGGCTACTTTCGACGAGCTTTCTTT. V is TRBV5-4 and J is TRBJ1-1; 12 positions match TRBD1. V shed 0 bases, J shed 10 bases, and the junction held 13 bases outside the gene matches. Germline lookup yields CDR1 SGHNT and CDR2 YYREEE (reference sequence). The CDR3 sequence is 17 residues long. Full variable domain (remainder filled in from reference TRBV5-4 and TRBJ1-1): ETGVTQSPTHLIKTRGQQVTLRCSSQSGHNTVSWYQQALGQGPQFIFQYYREEENGRGNFPPRFSGLQFPNYSSELNVNALELDDSALYLCASSLEGTGGYFRRAFFGQGTRLTVV.